This T cell receptor (beta chain) was captured in a study of early T cells in non-severe SARS-CoV-2 infection. One entry per CDR3 protein, called by TCRdb with MiXCR from the 5' RACE reads. The sample has about 40,000 distinct CDR3 sequences; roughly 4.7% are singletons. V lost 6 bases to trimming and J lost 6 bases; unmatched junction nucleotides: 6. CDR3 length: 15 residues. Germline V CDR1 and CDR2: SEHNR, FQNEAQ (reference sequence). This clonotype appeared a few times. Sequencing was carried out using whole blood. The sequence was collected from an adult who was a healthcare worker with PCR-confirmed SARS-CoV-2 infection or an uninfected control (not recorded which). This chain connects TRBV7-9 to TRBJ2-2; 11 bases align to TRBD2. CDR3 nucleotides: TGTGCCAGCAGACCCGGGACTAGCGGTGCCGGGGAGCTGTTTTTT. It translates to CASRPGTSGAGELFF.